This note documents a single TCR beta chain sequence. Its antigen is not yet known. Within one base of it there is no much larger clone, and no base qualities were kept. The CDR3 regions of human TCRbeta chains were subjected to immunosequencing. On the study's bioinformatics: Repertoire TCRs were checked for matches against a reference library of SARS-CoV-2-specific TCRs that had been generated using the MIRA antigen-specificity platform. Breadth was defined as the fraction of unique TCRs that were SARS-CoV-2-associated. Depth was defined as the fraction of total T cells that were SARS-CoV-2-associated. Using the MIRA data, every spike-specific TCR was mapped to the spike region that the TCR reacted to and assigned to either a CD4 or a CD8 class. Log10-transformed breadth and depth values were compared by one-way ANOVA with Sidak's multiple comparisons tests. TCRdb mirrors the immuneACCESS table, restricted to in-frame sequences. Some clones are absent from its copies; in checked studies, under half trace to an unresolved V gene, and the reason for the others is unknown. That table is the source of V, J and clone size, and D and trimming were worked out from the DNA. The sample yields some 120,000 clones; approximately 89% were counted once. The ten largest account for approximately 4.7% of the sample.

The time point tag for this specimen amounts to: about 28 days (+/-7) after the second vaccine dose. Because spike-specific TCR depth and breadth did not differ between the two schedules, AZD1222 recipients who got a second dose at roughly 4 weeks were pooled with those who got a second dose at roughly 12 weeks. Vaccinee samples were obtained from the UK trials COV001 and COV002, which included a single-blind randomized controlled phase 2/3 trial of AZD1222 (ChAdOx1 nCoV-19) in healthy adults. Trial participant PBMC samples were collected at day 0 and day 28 after the second dose for TCRbeta chain sequencing. The data originate from a study of T cell responses to AZD1222 COVID-19 vaccine (dated by TCRdb to the early 2020s). Regarding the research as a whole: A total of over 230 trial participants underwent TCR sequencing, of whom nearly 210 had received two doses of AZD1222 and 26 had received two doses of the MenACWY control vaccine. Trial participants were enrolled by age into 18-55, 56-69 and 70-plus year subgroups, with approximately 150, 30 and 60 TCR-sequenced participants respectively.

Trimming takes 3 bases off V and 2 bases off J; junction bases not matched to a gene: 10. Including the terminal cysteine and phenylalanine, the CDR3 comprises 17 residues. Of all the DNA, just the CDR3 is kept, 51 bases in frame from base 1. The germline V gene encodes CDR1 DFQATT and CDR2 SNEGSKA (reference sequence). The full study reports these points: The vaccine-associated CD4 TCRs covered the entire spike protein, and the dominant responses fell in regions 160-218 and 743-854. The 56-69-year group was small, and its depth increase did not reach significance, likely because of low power. Spike-specific TCR breadth and depth rose significantly after two AZD1222 doses compared with day 0 and with MenACWY recipients. Because no day 14 peak-response samples were available, the repertoires could be characterized only after the peak T cell response. Only a handful of AZD1222 recipients were SARS-CoV-2 seropositive at baseline, limiting conclusions about previously exposed vaccinees. Reportedly, almost half of the unique spike-specific TCRs recognized epitopes lying outside the regions that are mutated in the B.1.351 and B.1.1.7 variants. Most participants were white British and females outnumbered males, and the authors suggested that clonal diversity may have been underestimated.

The specimen comprised peripheral blood, sampled 28 days after the second AZD1222 dose. This sequence originates from an adult who received the AZD1222 COVID-19 vaccine. The chain is made from TRBV20-1 and TRBJ2-2, with 9 junctional bases fitting TRBD1. The nucleotide sequence reads as follows: TGCAGTGCTAGTTTGCCCAAGGGACAGGGCAACACCGGGGAGCTGTTTTTT. Its protein reads: CSASLPKGQGNTGELFF.